The 8 T cell receptor beta chains reported below all come from one sample, sequenced in a study of OX40 agonist ivuxolimab in advanced cancers. Method: immunoSEQ multiplex PCR; TCRdb's copy keeps in-frame clones and lacks some. The profile shows around 63,000 clones, 80% to 90% of them singletons. Sequencing used CD4+ or CD8+ T cells sorted from blood, obtained in a trial of the OX40 agonist ivuxolimab. These receptors were collected from an adult with an advanced solid tumor such as melanoma, head and neck, liver or kidney cancer.

The V call is TRBV2, the J call TRBJ2-5, with a weak D call TRBD1 (6 bases). This CDR3 is built from 15 residues. The V and J ends lost 7 bases and 5 bases respectively, with 20 bases between them. Germline V lookup: CDR1 SNHLY, CDR2 FYNNEI. This CDR3 is CASKPGQSPGETQYF. The CDR3 DNA follows: TGTGCCAGCAAACCCGGACAGTCCCCCGGGGAGACCCAGTACTTC.

V is TRBV6-6 and J is TRBJ2-7; a weak D match, TRBD2 (6 bases). CDR3 length: 16 amino acids. From germline, CDR1 is MNHNY and CDR2 SVGAGI (reference sequence). With 5 bases removed from V and 0 bases from J, the gap between germline ends came to 17 bases. CDR3 nucleotide sequence: TGTGCCAGCAGTCTTACCGGGACTGGTAGCTCCTACGAGCAGTACTTC. Amino acid sequence: CASSLTGTGSSYEQYF.

The chain has TRBV7-8 and TRBJ1-4, with TRBD1 matching 7 bases. In germline, CDR1 is SGHVS, CDR2 FQNEAQ. The CDR3 is 15 residues long. V trimming: 2 bases; J trimming: 6 bases; junction bases outside the gene matches: 6. The CDR3 sequence is CASSLQGGGDEKLFF. In nucleotides, the CDR3 is TGTGCCAGCAGCTTACAGGGGGGTGGGGATGAAAAACTGTTTTTT.

This clone was counted once. The J gene is TRBJ1-1, the V gene TRBV5-4; no clear D. V was trimmed by 3 bases and J by 1 base, leaving 10 bases between them. This CDR3 has 14 amino acids. Germline V lookup: CDR1 SGHNT, CDR2 YYREEE (reference sequence). This chain's CDR3 is CASSSEAANTEAFF. In nucleotides, the CDR3 is TGTGCCAGCAGCTCCGAAGCAGCGAACACTGAAGCTTTCTTT. Full variable domain (rest looked up from reference TRBV5-4 and TRBJ1-1): ETGVTQSPTHLIKTRGQQVTLRCSSQSGHNTVSWYQQALGQGPQFIFQYYREEENGRGNFPPRFSGLQFPNYSSELNVNALELDDSALYLCASSSEAANTEAFFGQGTRLTVV.

This sequence joins TRBV20-1 and TRBJ2-4; no firm D call. Trimming cost V 2 bases and J 7 bases, with 6 bases left between them. Germline CDR1 and CDR2: DFQATT and SNEGSKA (reference sequence). The CDR3 is 11 residues long. The CDR3 DNA is TGCAGTGCTAGAACTCTTAACATTCAGTACTTC. It specifies CSARTLNIQYF.

Concerning this clone itself: Within the sample, other DNA sequences also encode this same CDR3. The gene calls are TRBV2 and TRBJ1-5; a weak D match, TRBD1 (5 bases). Germline V CDR1 and CDR2: SNHLY, FYNNEI. The V end lost 1 base, the J end lost 6 bases, and 13 bases lay between the germline ends. The CDR3 spans 15 residues. The CDR3: CASSEEGTGVQPQHF. Written as DNA, the CDR3 is TGTGCCAGCAGTGAAGAGGGTACAGGCGTTCAGCCCCAGCATTTT. Full variable domain (outside the CDR3, taken from reference TRBV2 and TRBJ1-5): EPEVTQTPSHQVTQMGQEVILRCVPISNHLYFYWYRQILGQKVEFLVSFYNNEISEKSEIFDDQFSVERPDGSNFTLKIRSTKLEDSAMYFCASSEEGTGVQPQHFGDGTRLSIL.

The V call is TRBV2, the J call TRBJ1-2, with D unresolved. The ends were cut back, 7 bases at V and 4 bases at J, with 10 bases in the middle. This CDR3 is built from 12 residues. From germline, CDR1 is SNHLY and CDR2 FYNNEI. CDR3 in amino acids: CASISRGYGYTF. CDR3 nucleotides: TGTGCCAGCATTTCCCGAGGCTATGGCTACACCTTC.

The rearrangement joins TRBV27 to TRBJ2-5; D uncertain. The CDR3 has 13 residues. Germline V gene data show CDR1 as MNHEY and CDR2 as SMNVEV (reference sequence). The ends were cut back, 8 bases at V and 1 base at J, with 11 bases in the middle. Here the CDR3 reads CASGWIFQETQYF. CDR3 DNA: TGTGCCAGCGGGTGGATCTTCCAAGAGACCCAGTACTTC.